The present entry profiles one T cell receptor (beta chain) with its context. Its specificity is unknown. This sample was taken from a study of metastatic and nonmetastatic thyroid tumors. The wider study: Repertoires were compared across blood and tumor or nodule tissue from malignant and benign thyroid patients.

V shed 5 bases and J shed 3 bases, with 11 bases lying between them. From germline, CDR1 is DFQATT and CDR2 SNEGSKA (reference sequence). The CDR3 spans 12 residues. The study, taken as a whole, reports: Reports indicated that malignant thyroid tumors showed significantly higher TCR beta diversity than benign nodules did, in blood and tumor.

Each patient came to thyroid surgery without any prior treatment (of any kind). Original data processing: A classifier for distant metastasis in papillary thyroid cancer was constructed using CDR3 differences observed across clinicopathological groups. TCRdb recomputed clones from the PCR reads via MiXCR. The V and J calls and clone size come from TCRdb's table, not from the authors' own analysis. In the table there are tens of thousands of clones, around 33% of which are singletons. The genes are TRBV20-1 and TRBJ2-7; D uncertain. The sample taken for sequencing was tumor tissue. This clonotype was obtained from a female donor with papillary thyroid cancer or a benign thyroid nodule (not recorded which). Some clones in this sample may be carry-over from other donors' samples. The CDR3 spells CSARQNYYEQYF. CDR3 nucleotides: TGCAGTGCTCGCCAGAATTACTACGAGCAGTACTTC.